The clone carrying this T cell receptor beta chain was seen more than once but under ten times. The germline V gene encodes CDR1 LNHDA and CDR2 SQIVND (reference sequence). V lost 7 bases to trimming and J lost 1 base, with 13 bases between them. The CDR3 is 14 amino acids. The data belong to a study of blood T cell repertoires in COVID-19. Background on the study: The study drew acute and convalescent COVID-19 samples from the United States, Italy and Spain. T cells, B-cell-depleted T cells, or PBMCs supplied cDNA or gDNA.

In the original processing: Amplification of reference gene primers was used by the study to estimate nucleated cell counts. TCRdb keeps only in-frame clones here, not all; method: immunoSEQ multiplex PCR. The V and J calls and clone size are taken from that table; D and trimming were inferred from the DNA. Here the sample spans around 160,000 clones, 75% to 85% being singletons. Sequencing input: peripheral blood. The chain recombines TRBV19 with TRBJ1-1, with D maybe TRBD1 (5 bases). This sequence was found in a human donor in a cohort sampled during active COVID-19. The CDR3 sequence: CASKIRQKNTEAFF. The DNA for the CDR3 is TGTGCCAGTAAAATACGACAGAAGAACACTGAAGCTTTCTTT.